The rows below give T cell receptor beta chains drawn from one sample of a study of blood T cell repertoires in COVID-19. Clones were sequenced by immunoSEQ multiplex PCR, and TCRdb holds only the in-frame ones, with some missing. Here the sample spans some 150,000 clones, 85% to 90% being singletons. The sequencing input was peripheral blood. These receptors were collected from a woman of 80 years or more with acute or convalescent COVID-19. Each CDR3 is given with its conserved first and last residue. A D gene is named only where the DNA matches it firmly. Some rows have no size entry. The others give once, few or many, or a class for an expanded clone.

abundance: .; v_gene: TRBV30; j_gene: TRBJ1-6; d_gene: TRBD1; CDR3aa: CASGTGYSPLHF; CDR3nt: TGTGCTTCCGGGACAGGTTATTCACCCCTCCACTTT
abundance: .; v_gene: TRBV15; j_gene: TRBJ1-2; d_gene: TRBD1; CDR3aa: CATSSPHRGWGYTF; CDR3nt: TGTGCCACCAGCAGCCCTCACAGGGGTTGGGGCTACACCTTC
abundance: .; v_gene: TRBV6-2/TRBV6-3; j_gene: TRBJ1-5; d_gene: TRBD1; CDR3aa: CASSSISGGPYSNQPQHF; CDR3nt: TGTGCCAGCAGTTCGATATCAGGGGGGCCTTATAGCAATCAGCCCCAGCATTTT
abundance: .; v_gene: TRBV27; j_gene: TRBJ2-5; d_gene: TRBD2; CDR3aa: CASRRSLAAQETQYF; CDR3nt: TGTGCCAGCAGACGCTCTCTAGCGGCGCAAGAGACCCAGTACTTC
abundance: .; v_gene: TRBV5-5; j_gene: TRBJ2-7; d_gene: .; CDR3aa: CASRPRGTNYEQYF; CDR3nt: TGTGCCAGCAGACCTAGGGGGACAAATTACGAGCAGTACTTC
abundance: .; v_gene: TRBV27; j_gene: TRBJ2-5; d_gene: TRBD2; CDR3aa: CASRAPGGRETQYF; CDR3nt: TGTGCCAGCAGGGCCCCGGGGGGTAGAGAGACCCAGTACTTC
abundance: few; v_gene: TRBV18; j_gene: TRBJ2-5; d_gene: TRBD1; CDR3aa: CASSHRGGGDQETQYF; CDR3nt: TGTGCCAGCTCTCACAGGGGTGGGGGCGATCAAGAGACCCAGTACTTC
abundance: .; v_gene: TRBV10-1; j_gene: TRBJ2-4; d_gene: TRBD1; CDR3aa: CASSAGTGGRQYF; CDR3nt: TGCGCCAGCAGCGCCGGGACAGGGGGCAGACAGTACTTC
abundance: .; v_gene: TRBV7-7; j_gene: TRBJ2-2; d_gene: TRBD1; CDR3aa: CASSTYSGTGGASGELFF; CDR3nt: TGTGCTAGCAGCACCTACTCCGGGACAGGGGGCGCCTCCGGGGAGCTGTTTTTT
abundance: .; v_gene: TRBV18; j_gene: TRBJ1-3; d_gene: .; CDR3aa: CASSPGASSGNTIYF; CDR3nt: TGTGCCAGCTCACCAGGGGCAAGCTCTGGAAACACCATATATTTT
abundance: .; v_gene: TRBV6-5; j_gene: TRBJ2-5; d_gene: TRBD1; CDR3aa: CASSYALTGEETQYF; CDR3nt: TGTGCCAGCAGTTACGCTCTGACAGGGGAAGAGACCCAGTACTTC
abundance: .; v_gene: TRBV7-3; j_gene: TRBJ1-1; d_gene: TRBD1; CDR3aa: CASSLTGPGTEAFF; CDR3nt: TGTGCCAGCAGCTTGACAGGGCCAGGGACTGAAGCTTTCTTT
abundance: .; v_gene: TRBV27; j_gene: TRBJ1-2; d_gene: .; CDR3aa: CASSSQGTGYTF; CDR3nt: TGTGCCAGCAGTTCACAGGGTACTGGCTACACCTTC
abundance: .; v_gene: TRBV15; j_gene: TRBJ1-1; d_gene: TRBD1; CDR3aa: CATSRGDRDTEAFF; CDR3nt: TGTGCCACCAGCAGAGGGGACAGGGACACTGAAGCTTTCTTT
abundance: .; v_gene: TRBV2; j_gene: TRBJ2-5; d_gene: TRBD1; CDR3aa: CASSQAGQGGETQYF; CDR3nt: TGTGCCAGCAGCCAAGCCGGACAGGGCGGGGAGACCCAGTACTTC
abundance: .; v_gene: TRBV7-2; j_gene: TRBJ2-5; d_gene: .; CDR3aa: CASSLVGGQETQYF; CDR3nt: TGTGCCAGCAGCTTAGTGGGGGGACAAGAGACCCAGTACTTC
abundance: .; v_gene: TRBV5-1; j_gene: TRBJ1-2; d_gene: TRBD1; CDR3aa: CASSPGTGDGYTF; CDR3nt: TGCGCCAGCAGCCCCGGGACAGGGGATGGCTACACCTTC
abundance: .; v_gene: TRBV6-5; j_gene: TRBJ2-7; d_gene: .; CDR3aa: CASSSSGEGTYEQYF; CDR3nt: TGTGCCAGCAGTTCCTCCGGGGAAGGAACCTACGAGCAGTACTTC
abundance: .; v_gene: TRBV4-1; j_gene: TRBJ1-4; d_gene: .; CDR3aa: CASSLSVTGGPTNEKLFF; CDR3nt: TGCGCCAGCAGCCTGTCTGTGACAGGAGGCCCAACTAATGAAAAACTGTTTTTT
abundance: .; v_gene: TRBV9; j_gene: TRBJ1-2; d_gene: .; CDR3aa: CASSAGPDYGYTF; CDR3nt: TGTGCCAGCAGCGCAGGGCCCGACTATGGCTACACCTTC
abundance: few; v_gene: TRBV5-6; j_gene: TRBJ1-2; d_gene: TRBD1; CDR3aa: CASSWAPGQGDGYTF; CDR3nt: TGTGCCAGCAGCTGGGCTCCGGGACAGGGTGATGGCTACACCTTC
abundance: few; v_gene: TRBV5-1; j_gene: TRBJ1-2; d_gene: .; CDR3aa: CASSALGSFYGYTF; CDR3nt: TGCGCCAGCAGCGCACTCGGGTCCTTCTATGGCTACACCTTC
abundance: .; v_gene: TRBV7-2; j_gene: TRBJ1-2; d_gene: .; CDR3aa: CASSFRGYGYTF; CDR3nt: TGTGCCAGCAGCTTTAGGGGTTATGGCTACACCTTC
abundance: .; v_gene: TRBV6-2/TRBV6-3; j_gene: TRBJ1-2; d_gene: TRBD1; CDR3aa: CASRPRTGTNYGYTF; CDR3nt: TGTGCCAGCCGCCCCCGGACAGGGACTAACTATGGCTACACCTTC
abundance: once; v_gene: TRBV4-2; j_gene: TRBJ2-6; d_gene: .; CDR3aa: CASSQRDTFSGANVLTF; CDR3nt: TGTGCCAGCAGCCAACGGGACACCTTCTCTGGGGCCAACGTCCTGACTTTC
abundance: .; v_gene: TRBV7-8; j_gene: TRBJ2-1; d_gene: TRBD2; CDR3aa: CASSLGRGGLNEQFF; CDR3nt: TGTGCCAGCAGCTTAGGTCGGGGGGGCCTCAATGAGCAGTTCTTC
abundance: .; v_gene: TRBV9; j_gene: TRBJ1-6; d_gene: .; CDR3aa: CASSVNSYNSPLHF; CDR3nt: TGTGCCAGCAGCGTAAACAGCTATAATTCACCCCTCCACTTT
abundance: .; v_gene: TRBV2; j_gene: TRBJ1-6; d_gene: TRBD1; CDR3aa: CASSPRTGTANSPLHF; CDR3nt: TGTGCCAGCAGTCCTCGGACAGGGACCGCCAATTCACCCCTCCACTTT
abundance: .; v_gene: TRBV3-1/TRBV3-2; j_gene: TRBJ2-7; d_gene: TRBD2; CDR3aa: CASNYRAGGTREQYF; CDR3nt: TGTGCCAGCAACTATAGAGCGGGGGGCACGAGGGAGCAGTACTTC
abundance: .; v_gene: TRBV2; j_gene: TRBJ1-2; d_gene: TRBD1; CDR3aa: CASSEGTGGLGYTF; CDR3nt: TGTGCCAGCAGTGAAGGGACAGGGGGGCTTGGCTACACCTTC
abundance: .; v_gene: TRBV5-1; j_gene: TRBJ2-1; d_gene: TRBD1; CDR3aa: CASMPSVVGQGGNEQFF; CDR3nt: TGCGCCAGCATGCCCAGCGTCGTAGGACAGGGAGGCAATGAGCAGTTCTTC
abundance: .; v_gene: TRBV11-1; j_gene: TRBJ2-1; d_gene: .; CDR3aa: CASSAWTEEDNEQFF; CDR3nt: TGTGCCAGCAGCGCCTGGACAGAGGAAGATAATGAGCAGTTCTTC
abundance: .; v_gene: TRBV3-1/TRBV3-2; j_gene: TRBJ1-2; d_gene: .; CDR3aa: CASSPQGPHGYTF; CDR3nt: TGTGCCAGCAGCCCACAGGGCCCCCATGGCTACACCTTC
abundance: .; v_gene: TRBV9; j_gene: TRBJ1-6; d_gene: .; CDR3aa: CASSVRSGSPLHF; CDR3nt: TGTGCCAGCAGCGTAAGGTCGGGTTCACCCCTCCACTTT
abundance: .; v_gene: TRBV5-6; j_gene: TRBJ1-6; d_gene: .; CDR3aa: CASSFRSGESPLHF; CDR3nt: TGTGCCAGCAGCTTTCGTTCGGGGGAGTCACCCCTCCACTTT
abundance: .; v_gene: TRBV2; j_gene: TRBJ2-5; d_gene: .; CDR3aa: CASSARVQETQYF; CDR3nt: TGTGCCAGCAGTGCCAGGGTCCAAGAGACCCAGTACTTC
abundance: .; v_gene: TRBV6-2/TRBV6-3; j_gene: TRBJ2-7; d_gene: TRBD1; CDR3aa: CASSRDRGYEQYF; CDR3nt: TGTGCCAGCAGTCGGGACAGGGGCTACGAGCAGTACTTC
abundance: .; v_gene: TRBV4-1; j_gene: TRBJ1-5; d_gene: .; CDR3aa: CASSQDFQGNNQPQHF; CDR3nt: TGCGCCAGCAGCCAAGATTTTCAGGGGAACAATCAGCCCCAGCATTTT
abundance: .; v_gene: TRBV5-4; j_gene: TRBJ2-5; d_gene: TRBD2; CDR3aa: CASSLAGSGAQYF; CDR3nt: TGTGCCAGCAGCTTAGCGGGGAGCGGGGCCCAGTACTTC
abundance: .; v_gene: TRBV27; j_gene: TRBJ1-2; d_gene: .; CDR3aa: CASSLRGRAGNQWRDGYTF; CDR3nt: TGTGCCAGCAGCCTCCGTGGGCGGGCAGGGAATCAATGGAGGGATGGCTACACCTTC
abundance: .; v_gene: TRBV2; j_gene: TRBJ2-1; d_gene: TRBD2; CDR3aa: CASSGGGDPGMGWDEQFF; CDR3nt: TGTGCCAGCAGTGGGGGAGGGGATCCAGGTATGGGATGGGATGAGCAGTTCTTC
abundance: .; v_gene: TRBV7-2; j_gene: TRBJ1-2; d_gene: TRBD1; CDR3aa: CASSQRGGAGYGYTF; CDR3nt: TGTGCCAGCAGCCAGAGAGGGGGCGCAGGGTATGGCTACACCTTC
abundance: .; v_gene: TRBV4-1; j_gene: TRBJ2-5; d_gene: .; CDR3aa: CASSPRDNNQETQYF; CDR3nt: TGCGCCAGCAGCCCGAGGGACAACAACCAAGAGACCCAGTACTTC
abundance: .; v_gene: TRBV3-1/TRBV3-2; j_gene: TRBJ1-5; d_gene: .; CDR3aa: CASSQKAWTEDQPQHF; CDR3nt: TGTGCCAGCAGCCAAAAAGCCTGGACAGAAGACCAGCCCCAGCATTTT